A selection of T cell receptor beta chains follows, all from one sample in a study of OX40 agonist ivuxolimab in advanced cancers. The protocol was immunoSEQ multiplex PCR, while the TCRdb copy is restricted to in-frame clones and leaves out a portion. The data show around 33,000 clones, around nine tenths seen once. The source material was CD4+ or CD8+ T cells sorted from blood, sampled in a trial of the OX40 agonist ivuxolimab. These receptors all stem from an adult with an advanced solid tumor such as melanoma, head and neck, liver or kidney cancer. CDR3s include the opening cysteine and the closing phenylalanine or tryptophan.

J	V	CDR3
TRBJ2-1	TRBV27	CASSPGQGVSGRAYNEQFF
TRBJ2-2	TRBV6-6	CASSYSPQGAGELFF
TRBJ2-2	TRBV5-8	CASSLIPRTGELFF
TRBJ2-2	TRBV13	CASSLGTPGLAGGGNTGELFF
TRBJ2-7	TRBV30	CAWAGTSFYEQYF
TRBJ2-1	TRBV6-9	CASKGDQLNEQFF
TRBJ1-5	TRBV5-5	CASSLSSSDRLNQPQHF
TRBJ2-7	TRBV20-1	CSTGTYEQYF
TRBJ1-2	TRBV5-4	CASSLSDKRYTF
TRBJ1-4	TRBV19	CASSKGATNEKLFF
TRBJ2-7	TRBV10-3	CAISDGRGREQYF
TRBJ2-7	TRBV7-2	CASSLTDRTLSEQYF
TRBJ2-3	TRBV27	CASSTRGTDTQYF